Below, 24 T cell receptor beta chains from the same sample are listed, as sequenced in a study of blood T cell repertoires in COVID-19. The data were produced by immunoSEQ multiplex PCR, yet TCRdb's version contains in-frame clones alone and is incomplete. Here the sample spans 110,000 to 150,000 clones, approximately 90% being singletons. Material: peripheral blood. The receptors here all came from a woman aged 80 or older with acute or convalescent COVID-19.

This rearrangement joins TRBV2 to TRBJ1-4, with a possible D match to TRBD1 (6 bases). The CDR3 is 15 residues long. Trimming stripped 4 bases from V and 7 bases from J, with 16 bases between. CDR1 and CDR2 from the germline V gene are SNHLY and FYNNEI. CDR3 amino acids: CASSGEGGQVEKLFF. In DNA, the CDR3 is TGTGCCAGCAGTGGAGAGGGGGGGCAGGTTGAAAAACTGTTTTTT. The full variable domain, its missing parts supplied by reference TRBV2 and TRBJ1-4, is EPEVTQTPSHQVTQMGQEVILRCVPISNHLYFYWYRQILGQKVEFLVSFYNNEISEKSEIFDDQFSVERPDGSNFTLKIRSTKLEDSAMYFCASSGEGGQVEKLFFGSGTQLSVL.

This clone was found once. The chain has TRBV7-2 and TRBJ2-6; weak D call: TRBD2 (5 bases). CDR3 length equals 16 residues. Trimming took off 0 bases at V and 0 bases at J, with 6 bases between the two ends. Germline V CDR1 and CDR2: SGHTA, FQGNSA. The DNA for the CDR3 is TGTGCCAGCAGCTTAGCCGGACTCTCTGGGGCCAACGTCCTGACTTTC. It codes for CASSLAGLSGANVLTF.

The rearrangement links TRBV29-1 to TRBJ2-7; 9 bases map to TRBD1. V lost 7 bases, J lost 3 bases, and 7 bases stayed unmatched. The CDR3 consists of 13 residues. CDR1 is SQVTM and CDR2 is ANQGSEA in the germline V gene. The CDR3, as DNA: TGCAGCGCCACGGGACAGGGTGACTACGAGCAGTACTTC. It encodes CSATGQGDYEQYF.

This clone is a singleton in its sample. The V call is TRBV27, the J call TRBJ1-1, with 7 bases lining up with TRBD1. The germline gives CDR1 MNHEY, CDR2 SMNVEV (reference sequence). The CDR3 is made up of 13 amino acids. The V gene end was trimmed by 6 bases and the J gene end by 4 bases; junction bases not matched to a gene: 5. As DNA, the CDR3 is TGTGCCAGCAGCGACAGGGTCGGCACTGAAGCTTTCTTT. Translating gives CASSDRVGTEAFF.

This rearrangement joins TRBV5-1 to TRBJ1-4; D uncertain. Per germline, CDR1 SGHRS and CDR2 YFSETQ. V shed 2 bases and J shed 7 bases, with 12 bases lying between them. The CDR3 totals 14 residues. CDR3 in amino acids: CASSFTGAGEKLFF. The CDR3 nucleotides are TGCGCCAGCAGCTTTACGGGAGCGGGTGAAAAACTGTTTTTT.

This chain connects TRBV18 to TRBJ2-7; 8 nucleotides match TRBD1. CDR1 KGHSH and CDR2 LQKENI come from the germline V gene. CDR3 length: 15 residues. J gave up 2 bases and V 1 base, and 4 bases lay outside the gene matches. The CDR3 DNA reads as TGTGCCAGCTCACCACAAGGACAGGGTACCTACGAGCAGTACTTC. This gives the protein CASSPQGQGTYEQYF.

The rearrangement joins TRBV2 to TRBJ2-1, with a possible D match to TRBD1 (6 bases). Germline V gene sequence: CDR1 SNHLY, CDR2 FYNNEI. The CDR3 consists of 14 residues. The V gene lost 7 bases and the J gene lost 5 bases, with 15 bases spanning the gap. The CDR3: CASTPLDSNNEQFF. The CDR3 DNA follows: TGTGCCAGCACTCCCTTGGACAGCAACAATGAGCAGTTCTTC.

The V call is TRBV18, the J call TRBJ2-3; the D is unclear. Trimming removed 6 bases from V and 0 bases from J, with 7 bases in between. The CDR3 length is 13 residues. The germline gives CDR1 KGHSH, CDR2 LQKENI. In nucleotides, the CDR3 is TGTGCCAGCTCGTTCTCTAGCACAGATACGCAGTATTTT. Translated, it gives CASSFSSTDTQYF.

This chain connects TRBV20-1 to TRBJ2-5; 8 bases fit TRBD2. The germline V gene has CDR1 DFQATT and CDR2 SNEGSKA (reference sequence). The CDR3 covers 15 residues. The V gene end was trimmed by 3 bases and the J gene end by 0 bases; junction bases not matched to a gene: 6. The CDR3 here is CSASWAGGDQETQYF. In DNA form, the CDR3 reads TGCAGTGCTAGTTGGGCGGGGGGCGACCAAGAGACCCAGTACTTC.

This clone was counted a single time. The CDR3 region has the DNA TGTGCCAGCAGCGGACTAGCATCCCCACAAGAGACCCAGTACTTC. Translation gives CASSGLASPQETQYF. The chain employs TRBV2 and TRBJ2-5, with TRBD2 matching 8 bases. From germline, CDR1 is SNHLY and CDR2 FYNNEI. This CDR3 region has 15 residues. Trimming cost V 6 bases and J 2 bases; bases outside gene matches: 8. Complete variable domain (other parts from reference TRBV2 and TRBJ2-5): EPEVTQTPSHQVTQMGQEVILRCVPISNHLYFYWYRQILGQKVEFLVSFYNNEISEKSEIFDDQFSVERPDGSNFTLKIRSTKLEDSAMYFCASSGLASPQETQYFGPGTRLLVL.

This chain joins TRBV6-5 and TRBJ2-5, with 8 bases fitting TRBD2. The V segment lost 10 bases and the J segment 5 bases; nucleotides outside the gene matches: 6. The germline CDR1 and CDR2 sequences are MNHEY and SVGAGI. This CDR3 region has 12 residues. CDR3 in amino acids: CATGGALETQYF. In DNA form, the CDR3 reads TGTGCCACCGGGGGGGCACTGGAGACCCAGTACTTC.

The CDR3 coding sequence is TGTGCCAGCAGTTACTCGGGGGCCAGGGGTGAAAAACTGTTTTTT. This translates into CASSYSGARGEKLFF. The chain is built from TRBV6-5 and TRBJ1-4, with D tentatively TRBD1 (6 bases). The germline V gene has CDR1 MNHEY and CDR2 SVGAGI. The CDR3 length is 15 residues. The germline V and J ends were trimmed by 0 bases and 7 bases, with 12 bases remaining between them.

The J gene is TRBJ1-6, the V gene TRBV11-2; tentative D call: TRBD1 (6 bases). CDR1 is SGHAT and CDR2 is FQNNGV in the germline V gene. Trimming took off 4 bases at V and 7 bases at J, with 20 bases between the two ends. This CDR3 is built from 17 residues. Here the CDR3 DNA reads TGTGCCAGCAGCTCACAAATGGCGGTGCAGGGGAATTCACCCCTCCACTTT. Its protein is CASSSQMAVQGNSPLHF.

The chain joins TRBV18 to TRBJ2-1; TRBD2 aligns across 7 bases. The V and J ends lost 0 bases and 9 bases, in that order; junction bases with no gene match: 11. Germline V gene lookup returns CDR1 KGHSH and CDR2 LQKENI. The CDR3 spans 16 residues. The CDR3 loop reads CASSPPSGVSRGEQFF. The DNA for the CDR3 is TGTGCCAGCTCACCACCCAGCGGGGTCTCCCGAGGTGAGCAGTTCTTC.

The V and J genes are TRBV11-2 and TRBJ2-1, with D possibly being TRBD1 (5 bases). Looked up from germline, CDR1 is SGHAT and CDR2 is FQNNGV. V lost 4 bases and J lost 8, with 12 bases in between. The CDR3 totals 13 residues. The CDR3 loop is CASSWGPRDEQFF. CDR3 in DNA: TGTGCCAGCAGCTGGGGCCCCAGGGATGAGCAGTTCTTC. Based on the CDR3 plus reference TRBV11-2 and TRBJ2-1, the full variable domain is EAGVAQSPRYKIIEKRQSVAFWCNPISGHATLYWYQQILGQGPKLLIQFQNNGVVDDSQLPKDRFSAERLKGVDSTLKIQPAKLEDSAVYLCASSWGPRDEQFFGPGTRLTVL.

The rearrangement joins TRBV3-1 (or the pseudogene TRBV3-2) to TRBJ1-1; D is unclear. This CDR3 is built from 14 residues. In germline, CDR1 is LGHDT, CDR2 YNNKEL (reference sequence). V was trimmed by 3 bases and J by 1 base, leaving 9 bases between them. The CDR3 region is CASSQTRGNTEAFF. Here the CDR3 DNA reads TGTGCCAGCAGCCAGACACGGGGGAACACTGAAGCTTTCTTT.

The rearrangement joins TRBV10-2 to TRBJ2-7; TRBD1 matches 9 bases. Germline CDR1 is WSHSY and CDR2 is SAAADI. Trimming cost V 8 bases and J 4 bases; bases outside gene matches: 6. The CDR3 loop spans 13 amino acids. The CDR3 protein is CASGLGQGYEQYF. CDR3 nucleotides: TGCGCCAGCGGACTCGGACAGGGGTACGAGCAGTACTTC.

In this sample, this clone turned up once. The chain combines TRBV12-3 or TRBV12-4 with TRBJ1-1; the D is unclear. This CDR3 spans 12 amino acids. The V gene lost 6 bases and the J gene lost 4 bases, with 9 bases spanning the gap. The CDR3 region has the DNA TGTGCCAGCAGCGCCTACAGCACTGAAGCTTTCTTT. This sequence encodes CASSAYSTEAFF.

V is TRBV18 and J is TRBJ2-1; 8 nucleotides agree with TRBD1. V lost 1 base and J lost 4; bases outside the gene matches: 3. The CDR3 has 15 residues. The germline V gene encodes CDR1 KGHSH and CDR2 LQKENI. The CDR3 region is CASSPRDRQYNEQFF. The CDR3 DNA reads TGTGCCAGCTCACCACGGGACAGGCAATACAATGAGCAGTTCTTC.

The CDR3 DNA reads TGTGCCAGCGCGAGACCCCGCTACCAAGGGGGCTACGAGCAGTACTTC. Translation gives CASARPRYQGGYEQYF. This chain links TRBV6-6 with TRBJ2-7; maybe TRBD1 (6 bases). CDR1 and CDR2 (germline): MNHNY, SVGAGI (reference sequence). V was clipped by 8 bases and J by 3 bases, with 23 bases between them. This CDR3 region has 16 residues.

The chain carries TRBV9 and TRBJ2-2; D is unresolved. V lost 0 bases to trimming and J lost 0 bases, with 12 bases between them. Germline V gives CDR1 SGDLS, CDR2 YYNGEE. The CDR3 extends over 17 amino acids. CDR3 sequence: CASSVGGRIANTGELFF. CDR3 coding DNA: TGTGCCAGCAGCGTAGGCGGTCGCATCGCGAACACCGGGGAGCTGTTTTTT.

The rearrangement links TRBV7-2 to TRBJ2-3; 14 bases map to TRBD2. The trim removed 5 bases at V and 5 bases at J, leaving 9 bases unmatched. The CDR3 spans 17 residues. The germline V gene has CDR1 SGHTA and CDR2 FQGNSA. This CDR3 is CASSPRLAGGKLDTQYF. Written as DNA, the CDR3 is TGTGCCAGCAGCCCAAGACTAGCGGGGGGGAAATTAGATACGCAGTATTTT.

V usage is TRBV9 and J usage is TRBJ1-2, with TRBD1 as a possible D gene (6 bases). From germline, CDR1 is SGDLS and CDR2 YYNGEE. The V gene lost 4 bases and the J gene lost 4 bases, with 17 bases spanning the gap. The length of the CDR3 is 15 residues. CDR3 DNA: TGTGCCAGCAGCCCCATGCCAGGGGTGATCTATGGCTACACCTTC. This codes for CASSPMPGVIYGYTF.

V usage is TRBV10-3 and J usage is TRBJ1-2; no definite D call. Between the trimmed V and J ends, which lost 7 bases and 8 bases, there was a span of 17 bases. Germline V gives CDR1 ENHRY, CDR2 SYGVKD. There are 13 residues in the CDR3. CDR3 residues: CAINSYGDGGYTF. The DNA of the CDR3 is TGTGCCATCAATAGTTATGGAGATGGAGGCTACACCTTC.